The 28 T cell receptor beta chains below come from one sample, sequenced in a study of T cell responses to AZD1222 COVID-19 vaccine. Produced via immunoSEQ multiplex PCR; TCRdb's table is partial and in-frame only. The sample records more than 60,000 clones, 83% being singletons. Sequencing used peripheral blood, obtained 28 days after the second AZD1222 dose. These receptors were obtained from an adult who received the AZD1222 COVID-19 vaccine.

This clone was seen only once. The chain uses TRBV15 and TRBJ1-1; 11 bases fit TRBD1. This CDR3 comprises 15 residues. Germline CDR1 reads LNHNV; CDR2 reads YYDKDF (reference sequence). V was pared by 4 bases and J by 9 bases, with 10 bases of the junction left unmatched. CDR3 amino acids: CATSKDRGLAGQAFF. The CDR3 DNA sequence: TGTGCCACCAGCAAGGACAGGGGGCTTGCGGGCCAAGCTTTCTTT.

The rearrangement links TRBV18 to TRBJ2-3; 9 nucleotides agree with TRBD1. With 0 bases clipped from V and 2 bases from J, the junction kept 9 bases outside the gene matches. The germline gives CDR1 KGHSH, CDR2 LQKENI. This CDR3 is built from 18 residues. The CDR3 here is CASSPPKTGGSSTDTQYF. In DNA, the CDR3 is TGTGCCAGCTCACCACCTAAAACAGGGGGCTCCTCCACAGATACGCAGTATTTT.

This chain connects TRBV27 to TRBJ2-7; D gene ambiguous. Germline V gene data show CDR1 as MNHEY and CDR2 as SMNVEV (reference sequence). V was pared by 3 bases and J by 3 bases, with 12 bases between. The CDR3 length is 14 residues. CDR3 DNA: TGTGCCAGCAGTTTTTCACAATCTAGCTACGAGCAGTACTTC. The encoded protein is CASSFSQSSYEQYF.

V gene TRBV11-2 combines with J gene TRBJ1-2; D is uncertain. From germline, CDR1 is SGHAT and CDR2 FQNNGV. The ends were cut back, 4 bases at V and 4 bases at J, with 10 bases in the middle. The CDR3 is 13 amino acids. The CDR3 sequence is CASSSRLTYGYTF. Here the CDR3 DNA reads TGTGCCAGCAGCTCCCGACTTACCTATGGCTACACCTTC.

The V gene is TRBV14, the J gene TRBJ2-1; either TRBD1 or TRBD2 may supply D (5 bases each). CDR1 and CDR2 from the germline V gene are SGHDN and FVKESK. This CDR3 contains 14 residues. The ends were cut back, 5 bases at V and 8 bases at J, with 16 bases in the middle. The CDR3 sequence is CASSSGTIVDEQFF. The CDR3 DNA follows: TGTGCCAGCAGCTCCGGGACCATTGTGGATGAGCAGTTCTTC.

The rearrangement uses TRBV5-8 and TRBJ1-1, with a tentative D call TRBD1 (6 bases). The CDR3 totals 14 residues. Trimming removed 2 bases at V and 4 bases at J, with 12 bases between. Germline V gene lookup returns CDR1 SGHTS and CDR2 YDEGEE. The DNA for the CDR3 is TGTGCCAGCAGCTTCATGAGGGGGGGCACTGAAGCTTTCTTT. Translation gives CASSFMRGGTEAFF. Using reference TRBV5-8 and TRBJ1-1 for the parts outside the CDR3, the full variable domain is EAGVTQSPTHLIKTRGQQATLRCSPISGHTSVYWYQQALGLGLQFLLWYDEGEERNRGNFPPRFSGRQFPNYSSELNVNALELEDSALYLCASSFMRGGTEAFFGQGTRLTVV.

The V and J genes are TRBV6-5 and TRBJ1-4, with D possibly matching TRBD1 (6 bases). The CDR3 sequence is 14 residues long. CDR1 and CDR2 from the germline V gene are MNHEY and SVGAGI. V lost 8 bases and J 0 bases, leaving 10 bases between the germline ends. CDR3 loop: CASGHRATNEKLFF. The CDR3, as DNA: TGTGCCAGCGGCCACAGGGCAACTAATGAAAAACTGTTTTTT.

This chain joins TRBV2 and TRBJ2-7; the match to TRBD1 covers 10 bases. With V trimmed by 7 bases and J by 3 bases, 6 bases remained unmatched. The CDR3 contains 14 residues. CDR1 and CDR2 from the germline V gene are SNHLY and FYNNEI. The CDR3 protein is CASKPGQGLYEQYF. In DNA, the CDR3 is TGTGCCAGCAAACCGGGACAGGGGCTCTACGAGCAGTACTTC.

CDR3 region: CAWRSPGAYEQYF. The CDR3 coding sequence is TGTGCCTGGAGGTCCCCAGGGGCCTACGAGCAGTACTTC. The gene calls are TRBV30 and TRBJ2-7, with TRBD1 as a possible D gene (6 bases). CDR3 length: 13 amino acids. With 3 bases removed from V and 2 bases from J, the gap between germline ends came to 11 bases. Per germline, CDR1 GTSNPN and CDR2 SVGIG (reference sequence).

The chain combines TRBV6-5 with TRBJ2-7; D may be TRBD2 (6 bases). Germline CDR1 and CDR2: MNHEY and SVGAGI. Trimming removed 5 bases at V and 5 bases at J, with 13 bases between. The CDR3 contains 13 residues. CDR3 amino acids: CASSNVWRDEQYF. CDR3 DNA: TGTGCCAGCAGTAACGTGTGGAGGGACGAGCAGTACTTC.

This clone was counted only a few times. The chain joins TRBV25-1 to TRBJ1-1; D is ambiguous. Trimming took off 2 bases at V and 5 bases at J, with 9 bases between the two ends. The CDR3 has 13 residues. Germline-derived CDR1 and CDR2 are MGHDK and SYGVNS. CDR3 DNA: TGTGCCAGCAGTGAAGGAGGTGGGACTGAAGCTTTCTTT. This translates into CASSEGGGTEAFF.

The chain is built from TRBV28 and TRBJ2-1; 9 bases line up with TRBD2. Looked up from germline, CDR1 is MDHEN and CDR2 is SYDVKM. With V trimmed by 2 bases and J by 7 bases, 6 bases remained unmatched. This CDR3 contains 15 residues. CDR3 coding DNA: TGTGCCAGCAGTTTAGGCGGGAGGGCAAAGAATGAGCAGTTCTTC. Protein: CASSLGGRAKNEQFF.

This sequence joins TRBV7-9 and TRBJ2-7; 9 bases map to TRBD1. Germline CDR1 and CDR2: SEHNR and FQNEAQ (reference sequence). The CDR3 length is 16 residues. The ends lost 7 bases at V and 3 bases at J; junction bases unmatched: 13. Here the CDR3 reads CASTFDRGIRGYEQYF. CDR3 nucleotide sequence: TGTGCCAGCACATTCGACAGGGGGATTCGGGGCTACGAGCAGTACTTC.

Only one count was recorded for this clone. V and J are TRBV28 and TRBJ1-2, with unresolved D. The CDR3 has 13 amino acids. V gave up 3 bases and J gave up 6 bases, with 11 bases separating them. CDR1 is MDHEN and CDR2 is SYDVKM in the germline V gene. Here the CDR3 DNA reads TGTGCCAGCAGTTTTAGGTCGGTCAATGGCTACACCTTC. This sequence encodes CASSFRSVNGYTF.

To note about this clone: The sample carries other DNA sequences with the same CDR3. The CDR3 is CAISETGGTEAFF. The CDR3 DNA reads as TGTGCCATCAGTGAAACAGGAGGTACTGAAGCTTTCTTT. The chain joins TRBV10-3 to TRBJ1-1; tentative D call: TRBD1 (5 bases). The CDR3 spans 13 residues. V gave up 3 bases and J gave up 5 bases, with 10 bases separating them. Per germline, CDR1 ENHRY and CDR2 SYGVKD.

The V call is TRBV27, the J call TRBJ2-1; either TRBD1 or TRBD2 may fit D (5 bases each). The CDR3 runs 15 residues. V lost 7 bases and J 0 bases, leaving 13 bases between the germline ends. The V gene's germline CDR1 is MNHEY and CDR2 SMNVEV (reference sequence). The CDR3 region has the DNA TGTGCCAGCATGGGACGTGGGAGCTCCTACAATGAGCAGTTCTTC. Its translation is CASMGRGSSYNEQFF.

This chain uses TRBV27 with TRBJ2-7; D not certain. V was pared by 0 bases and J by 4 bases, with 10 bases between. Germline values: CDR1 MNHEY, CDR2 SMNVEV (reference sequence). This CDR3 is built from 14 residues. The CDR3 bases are TGTGCCAGCAGTTTATCCTCGCGGTGGTACGAGCAGTACTTC. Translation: CASSLSSRWYEQYF.

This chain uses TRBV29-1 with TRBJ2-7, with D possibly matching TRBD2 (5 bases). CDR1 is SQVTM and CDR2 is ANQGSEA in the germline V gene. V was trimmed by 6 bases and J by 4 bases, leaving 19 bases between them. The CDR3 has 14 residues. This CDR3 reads CSVLSRGGFYEQYF. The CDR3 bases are TGCAGCGTCCTAAGCCGAGGAGGCTTTTACGAGCAGTACTTC.

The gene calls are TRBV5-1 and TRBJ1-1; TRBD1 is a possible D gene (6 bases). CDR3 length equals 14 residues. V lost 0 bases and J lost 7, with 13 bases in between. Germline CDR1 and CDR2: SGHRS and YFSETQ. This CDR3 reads CASSLDAGVGEAFF. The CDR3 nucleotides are TGCGCCAGCAGCTTGGATGCAGGGGTCGGTGAAGCTTTCTTT.

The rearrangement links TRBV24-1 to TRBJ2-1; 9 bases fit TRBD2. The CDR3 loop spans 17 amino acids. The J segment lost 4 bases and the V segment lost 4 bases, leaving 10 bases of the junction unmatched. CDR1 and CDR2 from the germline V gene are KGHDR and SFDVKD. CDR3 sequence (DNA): TGTGCCACCAGTGACAACTTCCTAGCGGGGTCTTACAATGAGCAGTTCTTC. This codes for CATSDNFLAGSYNEQFF.

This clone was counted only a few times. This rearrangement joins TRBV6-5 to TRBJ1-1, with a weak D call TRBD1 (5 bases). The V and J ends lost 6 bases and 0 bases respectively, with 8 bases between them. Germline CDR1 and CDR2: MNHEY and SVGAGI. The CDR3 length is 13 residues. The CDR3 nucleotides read TGTGCCAGCAGCCAGGGCATGAACACTGAAGCTTTCTTT. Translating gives CASSQGMNTEAFF.

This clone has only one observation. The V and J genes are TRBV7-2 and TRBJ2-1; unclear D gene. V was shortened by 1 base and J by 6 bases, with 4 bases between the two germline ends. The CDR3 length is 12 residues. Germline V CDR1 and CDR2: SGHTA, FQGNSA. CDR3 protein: CASSLVANEQFF. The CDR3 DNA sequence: TGTGCCAGCAGCTTAGTGGCCAATGAGCAGTTCTTC.

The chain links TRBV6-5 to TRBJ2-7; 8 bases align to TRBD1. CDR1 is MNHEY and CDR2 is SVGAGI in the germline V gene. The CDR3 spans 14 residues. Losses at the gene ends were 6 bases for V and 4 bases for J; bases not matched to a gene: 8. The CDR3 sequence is CASSRTGWVYEQYF. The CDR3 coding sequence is TGTGCCAGCAGCAGGACAGGGTGGGTGTACGAGCAGTACTTC.

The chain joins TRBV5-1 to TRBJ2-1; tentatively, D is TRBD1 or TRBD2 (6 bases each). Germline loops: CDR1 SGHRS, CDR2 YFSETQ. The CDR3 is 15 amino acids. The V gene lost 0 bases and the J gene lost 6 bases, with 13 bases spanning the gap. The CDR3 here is CASSLATSRGNEQFF. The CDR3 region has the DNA TGCGCCAGCAGCTTGGCCACTAGCAGGGGCAATGAGCAGTTCTTC. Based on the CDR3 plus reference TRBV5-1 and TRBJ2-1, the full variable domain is KAGVTQTPRYLIKTRGQQVTLSCSPISGHRSVSWYQQTPGQGLQFLFEYFSETQRNKGNFPGRFSGRQFSNSRSEMNVSTLELGDSALYLCASSLATSRGNEQFFGPGTRLTVL.

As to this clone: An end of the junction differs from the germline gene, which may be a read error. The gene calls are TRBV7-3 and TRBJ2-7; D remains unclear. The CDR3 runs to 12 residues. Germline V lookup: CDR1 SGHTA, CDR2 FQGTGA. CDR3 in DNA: TGTGCCAGGGGCCAACGCTCCCACGAGCAGTACTTC. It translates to CARGQRSHEQYF. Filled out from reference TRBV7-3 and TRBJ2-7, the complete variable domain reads GAGVSQTPSNKVTEKGKYVELRCDPISGHTALYWYRQSLGQGPEFLIYFQGTGAADDSGLPNDRFFAVRPEGSVSTLKIQRTERGDSAVYLCARGQRSHEQYFGPGTRLTVT.

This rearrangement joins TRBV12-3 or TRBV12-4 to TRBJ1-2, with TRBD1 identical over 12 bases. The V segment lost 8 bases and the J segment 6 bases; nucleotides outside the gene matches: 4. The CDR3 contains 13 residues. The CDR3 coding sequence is TGTGCCAGCGGGGGACAGGGGGCGAATGGCTACACCTTC. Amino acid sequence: CASGGQGANGYTF.

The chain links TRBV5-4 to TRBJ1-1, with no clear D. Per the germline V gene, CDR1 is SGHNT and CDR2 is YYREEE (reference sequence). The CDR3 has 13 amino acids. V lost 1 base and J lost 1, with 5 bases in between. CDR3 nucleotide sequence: TGTGCCAGCAGCTTGACAAAGAACACTGAAGCTTTCTTT. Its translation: CASSLTKNTEAFF.

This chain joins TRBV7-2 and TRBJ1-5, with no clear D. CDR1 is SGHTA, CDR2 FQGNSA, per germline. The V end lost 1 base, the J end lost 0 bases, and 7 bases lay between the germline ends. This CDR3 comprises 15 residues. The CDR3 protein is CASSLVVDSNQPQHF. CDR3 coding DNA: TGTGCCAGCAGCTTAGTGGTAGATAGCAATCAGCCCCAGCATTTT.